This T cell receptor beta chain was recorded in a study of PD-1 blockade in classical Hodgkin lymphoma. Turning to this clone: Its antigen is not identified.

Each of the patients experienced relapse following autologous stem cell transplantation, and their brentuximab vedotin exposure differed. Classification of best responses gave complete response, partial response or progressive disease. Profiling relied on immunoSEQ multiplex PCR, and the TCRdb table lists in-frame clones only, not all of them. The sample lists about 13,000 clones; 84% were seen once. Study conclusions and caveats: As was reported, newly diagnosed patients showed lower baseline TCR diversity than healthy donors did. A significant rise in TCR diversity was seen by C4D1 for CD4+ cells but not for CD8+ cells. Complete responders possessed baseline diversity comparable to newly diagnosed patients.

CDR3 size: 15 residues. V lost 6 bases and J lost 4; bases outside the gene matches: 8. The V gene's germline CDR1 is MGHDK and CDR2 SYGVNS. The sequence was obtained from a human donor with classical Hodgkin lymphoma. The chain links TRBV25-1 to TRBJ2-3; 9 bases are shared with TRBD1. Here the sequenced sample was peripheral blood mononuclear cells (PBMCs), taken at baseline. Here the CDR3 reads CASSPQGAYADTQYF. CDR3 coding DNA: TGTGCCAGCAGCCCACAGGGGGCATACGCAGATACGCAGTATTTT.